This TCR beta chain originates from a study of blood T cell repertoires in COVID-19. Produced via immunoSEQ multiplex PCR; TCRdb's table is partial and in-frame only. The repertoire has some 300,000 clones, about 87% of them found once; the top ten carry approximately 6.6%. CDR1 is MNHEY, CDR2 SVGEGT, per germline. Trimming stripped 5 bases from V and 0 bases from J, with 10 bases between. The CDR3 spans 14 residues. The V call is TRBV6-2 or TRBV6-3, the J call TRBJ1-1, with D possibly being TRBD1 (5 bases). The receptor was derived from a woman aged 25-40 years who had recovered from COVID-19. What was sequenced was peripheral blood. CDR3 sequence: CASSQEGMNTEAFF. In nucleotides, the CDR3 is TGTGCCAGCAGTCAGGAGGGGATGAACACTGAAGCTTTCTTT.